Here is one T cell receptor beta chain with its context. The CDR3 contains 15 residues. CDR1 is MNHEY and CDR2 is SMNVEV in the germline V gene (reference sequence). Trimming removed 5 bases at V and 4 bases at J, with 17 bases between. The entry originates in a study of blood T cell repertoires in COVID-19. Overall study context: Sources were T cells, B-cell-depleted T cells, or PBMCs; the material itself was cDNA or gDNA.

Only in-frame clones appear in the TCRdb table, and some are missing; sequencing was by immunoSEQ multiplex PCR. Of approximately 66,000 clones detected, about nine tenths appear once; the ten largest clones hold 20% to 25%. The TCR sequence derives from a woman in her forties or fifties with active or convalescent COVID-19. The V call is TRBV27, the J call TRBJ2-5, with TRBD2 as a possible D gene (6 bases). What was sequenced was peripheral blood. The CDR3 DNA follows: TGTGCCAGCAGTGCCTCACTAGCTTCCACAGAGACCCAGTACTTC. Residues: CASSASLASTETQYF.